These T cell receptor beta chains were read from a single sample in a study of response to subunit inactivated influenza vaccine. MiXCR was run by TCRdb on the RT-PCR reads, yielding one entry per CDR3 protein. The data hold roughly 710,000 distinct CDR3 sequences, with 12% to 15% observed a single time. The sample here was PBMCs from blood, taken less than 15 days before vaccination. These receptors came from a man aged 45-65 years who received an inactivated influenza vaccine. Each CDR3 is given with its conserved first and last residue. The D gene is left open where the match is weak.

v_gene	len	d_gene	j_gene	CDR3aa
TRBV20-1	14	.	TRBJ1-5	CSAKPLGGNQPQHF
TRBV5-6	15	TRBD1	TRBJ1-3	CASSLGDRAENTIYF
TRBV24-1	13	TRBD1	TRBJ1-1	CATTGQTNTEAFF
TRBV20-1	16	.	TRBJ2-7	CSARASGRETFYEQYF
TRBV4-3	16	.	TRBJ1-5	CASSPALGAGNQPQHF
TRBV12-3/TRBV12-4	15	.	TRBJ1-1	CASGKAEGGRTEAFF
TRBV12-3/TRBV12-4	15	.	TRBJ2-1	CASSLDSGRYNEQFF
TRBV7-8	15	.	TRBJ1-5	CASSFRRDLREPQHF
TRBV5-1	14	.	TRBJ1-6	CASSLESNPSPLHF
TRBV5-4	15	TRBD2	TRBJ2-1	CASSFRGGRVNEQFF
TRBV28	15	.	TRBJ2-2	CASSLSGASTGELFF
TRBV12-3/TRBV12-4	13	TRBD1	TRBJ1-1	CASILGQGGEAFF
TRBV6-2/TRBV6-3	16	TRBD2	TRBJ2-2	CASKTSGVANTGELFF
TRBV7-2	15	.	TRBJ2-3	CASSLSGVRTDTQYF
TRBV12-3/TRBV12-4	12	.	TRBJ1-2	CASSLGTYGYTF
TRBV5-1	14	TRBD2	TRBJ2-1	CASSREGGRLGQFF
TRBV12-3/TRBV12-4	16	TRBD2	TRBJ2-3	CASSFSGGVSTDTQYF
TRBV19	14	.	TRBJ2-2	CASRDGRGTGELFF
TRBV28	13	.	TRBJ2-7	CASSLYGPIEQYF
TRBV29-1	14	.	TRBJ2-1	CSVEVVGGGNEQFF
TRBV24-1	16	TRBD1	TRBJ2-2	CATSDPGQGATGELFF
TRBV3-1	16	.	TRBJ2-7	CASSPSPHSGAYEQYF
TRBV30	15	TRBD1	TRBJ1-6	CAWRDRDFYNSPLHF
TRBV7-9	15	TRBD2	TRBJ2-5	CASSLAGTSVVAQYF
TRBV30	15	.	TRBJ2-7	CAWRGKGTPFNEQYF
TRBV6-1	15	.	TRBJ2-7	CASSRPWGGGDEQYF
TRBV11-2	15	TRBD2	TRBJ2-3	CASSFGLAGRDTQYF
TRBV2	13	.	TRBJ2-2	CASSDSGTGELFF
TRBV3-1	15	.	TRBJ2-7	CASSETAVGAYEQYF